The TCR beta chain under discussion was sequenced for a study of shared clonotypes between healthy human individuals. CD45RO-negative, CCR7-selected cells formed the naive CD8 fraction, which excluded terminally differentiated effector memory CD45RA+ cells. Using immunoSEQ multiplex PCR, the repertoire was profiled, and TCRdb retains in-frame clones only, with some absent. Of 1.5 million to 2.5 million clones listed, about 95% were seen once; the top ten hold 1% to 1.5%. V trimming: 2 bases; J trimming: 1 base; junction bases outside the gene matches: 3. The CDR3 covers 16 residues. Germline CDR1 reads LGHNA; CDR2 reads YNFKEQ.

Sequenced material: naive CD8+ T cells sorted from blood. This receptor was obtained from a man aged 18 to 29 in good health. The chain couples TRBV4-2 to TRBJ2-2; TRBD2 matches at 8 bases. The DNA for the CDR3 is TGTGCCAGCAGCCAACTAGCGGGCCAGAACACCGGGGAGCTGTTTTTT. Amino acids: CASSQLAGQNTGELFF.